These 2 T cell receptor beta chains came from one sample sequenced in a study of breast tumors, draining lymph nodes, adjacent tissues. TCRdb recomputed calls from the multiplex PCR reads with MiXCR, one row per CDR3 protein. The sample consists of some 170,000 distinct CDR3 sequences, more than 25% of them appearing once. The lymph nodes were axillary draining lymph nodes from breast cancer patients. Sequences were obtained from axillary lymph node tissue. These receptors were collected from a female donor with breast cancer. Some clones in this sample may be carry-over from other donors' samples.

The table lists this clonotype with many counts. The chain has TRBV28 and TRBJ2-7; D might be TRBD1 (6 bases). With 10 bases removed from V and 2 bases from J, the gap between germline ends came to 18 bases. The germline gives CDR1 MDHEN, CDR2 SYDVKM. The CDR3 covers 14 residues. Written as DNA, the CDR3 is TGTGCCATTAGAGGGGGATCGGGACCCTACGAGCAGTACTTC. It codes for CAIRGGSGPYEQYF.

There are many counts of this clonotype. The chain has TRBV15 and TRBJ1-4; no firm D call. The CDR3 has 16 amino acids. V was pared by 0 bases and J by 8 bases, with 16 bases between. Germline V gene data show CDR1 as LNHNV and CDR2 as YYDKDF (reference sequence). CDR3 coding DNA: TGTGCCACCAGCAGAGATTACGAAACAGTAAACGAAAAACTGTTTTTT. Protein product: CATSRDYETVNEKLFF. Complete variable domain (other parts from reference TRBV15 and TRBJ1-4): DAMVIQNPRYQVTQFGKPVTLSCSQTLNHNVMYWYQQKSSQAPKLLFHYYDKDFNNEADTPDNFQSRRPNTSFCFLDIRSPGLGDTAMYLCATSRDYETVNEKLFFGSGTQLSVL.